The entry below describes one TCR beta chain. Patients from Seattle were sampled longitudinally, starting during active infection. Original processing notes: Amplification of reference gene primers was used by the study to estimate nucleated cell counts. Assay: immunoSEQ multiplex PCR; the TCRdb copy retains only in-frame clones and omits some. V, J and clone size were drawn from that table, and D and trimming were deduced from the DNA. The sample lists some 520,000 clones, roughly nine tenths seen once, with roughly 0.84% in the top ten. This entry belongs to a study of blood T cell repertoires in COVID-19. About the research overall: PBMCs, B-cell-depleted T cells, or T cells were the source of the cDNA or gDNA that made up the material.

Germline loops: CDR1 GTSNPN, CDR2 SVGIG (reference sequence). The CDR3 is made up of 12 amino acids. The ends lost 5 bases at V and 4 bases at J; junction bases unmatched: 4. The TCR comes from a man aged 18 to 29 with COVID-19, enrolled during active disease. The chain uses TRBV30 and TRBJ1-2; 7 nucleotides line up with TRBD1. Specimen: peripheral blood. The CDR3 here is CAWEGAGYGYTF. The CDR3 region has the DNA TGTGCCTGGGAGGGGGCCGGCTATGGCTACACCTTC.